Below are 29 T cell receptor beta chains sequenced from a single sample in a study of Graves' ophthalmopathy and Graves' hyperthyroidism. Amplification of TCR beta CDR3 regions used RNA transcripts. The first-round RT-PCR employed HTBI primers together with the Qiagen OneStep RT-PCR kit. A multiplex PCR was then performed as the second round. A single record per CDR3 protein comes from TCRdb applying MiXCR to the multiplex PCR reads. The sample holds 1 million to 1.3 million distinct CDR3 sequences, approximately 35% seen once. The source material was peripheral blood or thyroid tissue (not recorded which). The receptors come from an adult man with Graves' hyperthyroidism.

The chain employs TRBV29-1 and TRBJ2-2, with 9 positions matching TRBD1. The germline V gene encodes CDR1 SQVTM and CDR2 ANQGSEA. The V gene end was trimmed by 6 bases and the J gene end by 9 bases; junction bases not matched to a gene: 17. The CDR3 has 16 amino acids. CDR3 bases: TGCAGCGTGGGAGCCGGGACAGGGATGATTCTACGGGAGCTGTTTTTT. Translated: CSVGAGTGMILRELFF.

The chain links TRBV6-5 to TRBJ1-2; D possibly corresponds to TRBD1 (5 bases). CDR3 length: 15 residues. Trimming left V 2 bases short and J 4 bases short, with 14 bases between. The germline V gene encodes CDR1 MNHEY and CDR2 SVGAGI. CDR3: CASSYGADLSYGYTF. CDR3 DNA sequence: TGTGCCAGCAGTTACGGGGCGGACCTCAGCTATGGCTACACCTTC.

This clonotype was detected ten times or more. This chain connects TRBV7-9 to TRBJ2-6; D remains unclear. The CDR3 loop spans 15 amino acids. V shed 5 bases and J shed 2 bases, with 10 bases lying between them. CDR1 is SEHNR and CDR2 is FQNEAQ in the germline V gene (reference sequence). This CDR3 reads CASSGGATGANVLTF. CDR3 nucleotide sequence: TGTGCCAGCAGCGGTGGCGCTACTGGGGCCAACGTCCTGACTTTC.

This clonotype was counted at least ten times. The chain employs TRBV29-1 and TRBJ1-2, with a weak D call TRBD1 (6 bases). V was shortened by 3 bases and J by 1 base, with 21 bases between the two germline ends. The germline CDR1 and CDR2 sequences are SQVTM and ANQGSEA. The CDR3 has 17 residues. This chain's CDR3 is CSVDAGAASSLNYGYTF. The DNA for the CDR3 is TGCAGCGTTGATGCGGGGGCCGCTTCGAGCCTTAACTATGGCTACACCTTC.

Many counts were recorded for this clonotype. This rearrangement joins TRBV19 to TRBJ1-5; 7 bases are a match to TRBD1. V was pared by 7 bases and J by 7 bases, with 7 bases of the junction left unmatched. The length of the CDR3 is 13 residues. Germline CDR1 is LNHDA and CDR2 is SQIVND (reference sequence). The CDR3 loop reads CASKRDRGQPQHF. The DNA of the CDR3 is TGTGCCAGTAAAAGGGACAGAGGACAGCCCCAGCATTTT.

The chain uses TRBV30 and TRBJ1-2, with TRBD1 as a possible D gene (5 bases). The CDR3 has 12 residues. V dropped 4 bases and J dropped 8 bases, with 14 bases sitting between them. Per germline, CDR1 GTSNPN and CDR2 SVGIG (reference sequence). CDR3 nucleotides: TGTGCCTGGACTTGGAGGGGTTACGGCTACACCTTC. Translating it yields CAWTWRGYGYTF. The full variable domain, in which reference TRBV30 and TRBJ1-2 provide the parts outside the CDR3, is SQTIHQWPATLVQPVGSPLSLECTVEGTSNPNLYWYRQAAGRGLQLLFYSVGIGQISSEVPQNLSASRPQDRQFILSSKKLLLSDSGFYLCAWTWRGYGYTFGSGTRLTVV.

The CDR3 is CASSQSRTSGYTF. CDR3 nucleotide sequence: TGCGCCAGCAGCCAAAGCAGGACTAGCGGCTACACCTTC. The J gene is TRBJ1-2, the V gene TRBV5-1, with D unresolved. The CDR3 covers 13 residues. The germline V and J ends were trimmed by 4 bases and 8 bases, with 15 bases remaining between them. The germline gives CDR1 SGHRS, CDR2 YFSETQ.

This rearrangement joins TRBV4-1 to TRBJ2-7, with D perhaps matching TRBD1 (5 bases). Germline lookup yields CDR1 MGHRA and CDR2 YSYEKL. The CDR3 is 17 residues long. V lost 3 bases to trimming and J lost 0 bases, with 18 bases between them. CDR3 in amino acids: CASSHHLQANPSYEQYF. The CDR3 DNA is TGCGCCAGCAGCCATCACCTACAGGCAAACCCCTCCTACGAGCAGTACTTC.

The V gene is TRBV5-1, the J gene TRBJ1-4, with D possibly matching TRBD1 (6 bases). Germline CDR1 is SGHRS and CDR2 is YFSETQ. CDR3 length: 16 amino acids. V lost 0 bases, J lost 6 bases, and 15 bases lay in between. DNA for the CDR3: TGCGCCAGCAGCTTGGTGGGGGGGACATATGATGAAAAACTGTTTTTT. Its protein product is CASSLVGGTYDEKLFF.

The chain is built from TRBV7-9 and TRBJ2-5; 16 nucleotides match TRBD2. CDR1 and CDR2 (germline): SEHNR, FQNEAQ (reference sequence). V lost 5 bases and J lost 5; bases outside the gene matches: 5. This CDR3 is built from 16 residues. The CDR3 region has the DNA TGTGCCAGCAGCGCCCCGGGACTAGCGGGAGGGGAGACCCAGTACTTC. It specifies CASSAPGLAGGETQYF.

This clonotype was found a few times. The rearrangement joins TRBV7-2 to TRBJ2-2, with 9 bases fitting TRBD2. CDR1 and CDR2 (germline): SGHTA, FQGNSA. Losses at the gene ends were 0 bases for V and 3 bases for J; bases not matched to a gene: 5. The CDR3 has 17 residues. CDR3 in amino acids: CASSLAIAGEYTGELFF. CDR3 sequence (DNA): TGTGCCAGCAGCTTAGCTATAGCGGGAGAATACACCGGGGAGCTGTTTTTT.

The CDR3 DNA sequence: TGCAGTGCCGGGGGGGGGGTCTACTACGAGCAGTACTTC. Encoded protein: CSAGGGVYYEQYF. V is TRBV20-1 and J is TRBJ2-7; 8 bases line up with TRBD2. CDR1 and CDR2 from the germline V gene are DFQATT and SNEGSKA (reference sequence). The CDR3 length is 13 residues. V lost 6 bases and J lost 3; bases outside the gene matches: 7.

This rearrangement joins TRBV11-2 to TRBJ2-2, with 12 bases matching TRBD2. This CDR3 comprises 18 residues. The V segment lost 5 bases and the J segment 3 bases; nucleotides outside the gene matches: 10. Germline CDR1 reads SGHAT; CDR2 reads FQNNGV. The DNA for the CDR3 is TGTGCCAGCAGCCTCACCTCGAGACTAGCGGGAGACACCGGGGAGCTGTTTTTT. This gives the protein CASSLTSRLAGDTGELFF.

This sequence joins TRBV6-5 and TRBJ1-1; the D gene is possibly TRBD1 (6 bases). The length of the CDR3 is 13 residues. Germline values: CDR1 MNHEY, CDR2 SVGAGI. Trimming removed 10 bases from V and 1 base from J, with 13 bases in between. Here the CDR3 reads CATFGGRNTEAFF. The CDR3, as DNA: TGTGCCACCTTCGGGGGCAGGAACACTGAAGCTTTCTTT.

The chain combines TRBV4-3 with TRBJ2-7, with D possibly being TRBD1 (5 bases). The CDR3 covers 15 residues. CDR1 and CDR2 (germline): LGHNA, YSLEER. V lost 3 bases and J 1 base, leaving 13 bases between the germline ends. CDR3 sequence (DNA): TGCGCCAGCAGCCACTCCCCAGGGTTTTCCTACGAGCAGTACTTC. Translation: CASSHSPGFSYEQYF.

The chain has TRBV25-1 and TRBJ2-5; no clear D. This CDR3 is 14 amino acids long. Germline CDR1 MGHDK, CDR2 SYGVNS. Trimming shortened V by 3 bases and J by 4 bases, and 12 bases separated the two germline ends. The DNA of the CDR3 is TGTGCCAGCAGTGACCTACAAGGCCGAGAGACCCAGTACTTC. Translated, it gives CASSDLQGRETQYF.

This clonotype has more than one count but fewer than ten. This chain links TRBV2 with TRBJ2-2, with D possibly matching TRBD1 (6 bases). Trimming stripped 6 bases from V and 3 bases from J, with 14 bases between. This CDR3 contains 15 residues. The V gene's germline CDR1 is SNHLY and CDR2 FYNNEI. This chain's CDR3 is CASRRTGSDTGELFF. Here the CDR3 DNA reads TGTGCCAGCAGGAGAACAGGGTCGGACACCGGGGAGCTGTTTTTT.

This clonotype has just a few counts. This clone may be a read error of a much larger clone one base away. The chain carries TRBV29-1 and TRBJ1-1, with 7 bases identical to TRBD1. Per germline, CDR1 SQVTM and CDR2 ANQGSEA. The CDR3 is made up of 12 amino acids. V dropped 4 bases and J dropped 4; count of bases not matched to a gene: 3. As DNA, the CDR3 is TGCAGCGTTGGCAGGGGGGTCACTGAAGCTTTCTTT. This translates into CSVGRGVTEAFF.

The CDR3 DNA sequence: TGCGCCAGCAGCTTAACAGCCGGGAACTATGGCTACACCTTC. Protein: CASSLTAGNYGYTF. The chain uses TRBV5-1 and TRBJ1-2; no definite D call. This CDR3 comprises 14 residues. Trimming left V 2 bases short and J 2 bases short, with 10 bases between. The germline V gene encodes CDR1 SGHRS and CDR2 YFSETQ.

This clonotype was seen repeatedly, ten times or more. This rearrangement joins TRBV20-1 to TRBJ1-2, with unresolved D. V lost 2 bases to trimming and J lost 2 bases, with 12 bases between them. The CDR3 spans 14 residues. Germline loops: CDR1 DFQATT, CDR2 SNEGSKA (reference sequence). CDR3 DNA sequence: TGCAGTGCTAGAACCGACCACCGGAACTATGGCTACACCTTC. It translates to CSARTDHRNYGYTF.

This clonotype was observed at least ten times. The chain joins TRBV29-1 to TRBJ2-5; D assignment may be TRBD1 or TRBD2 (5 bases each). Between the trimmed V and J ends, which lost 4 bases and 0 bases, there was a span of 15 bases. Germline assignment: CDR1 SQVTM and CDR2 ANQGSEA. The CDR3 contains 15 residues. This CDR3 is CSVVSRDRHQETQYF. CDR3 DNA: TGCAGCGTTGTAAGTAGGGACCGACACCAAGAGACCCAGTACTTC.

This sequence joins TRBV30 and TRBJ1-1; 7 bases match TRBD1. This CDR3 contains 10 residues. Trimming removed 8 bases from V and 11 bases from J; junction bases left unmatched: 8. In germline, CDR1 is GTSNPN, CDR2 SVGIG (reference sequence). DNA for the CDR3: TGTGCCGGCCGCACAGGGGCTGCTTTCTTT. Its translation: CAGRTGAAFF.

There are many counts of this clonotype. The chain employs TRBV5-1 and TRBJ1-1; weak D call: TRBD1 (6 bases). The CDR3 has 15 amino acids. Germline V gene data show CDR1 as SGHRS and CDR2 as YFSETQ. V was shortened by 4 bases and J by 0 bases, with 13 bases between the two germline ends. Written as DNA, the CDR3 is TGCGCCAGCAGCCTGAGGGGGACGGTGAACACTGAAGCTTTCTTT. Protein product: CASSLRGTVNTEAFF.

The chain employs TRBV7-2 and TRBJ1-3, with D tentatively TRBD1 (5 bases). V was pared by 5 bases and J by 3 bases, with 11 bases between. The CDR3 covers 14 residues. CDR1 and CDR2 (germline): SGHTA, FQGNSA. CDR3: CASSVQGLGNTIYF. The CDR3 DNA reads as TGTGCCAGCAGCGTTCAGGGACTTGGAAACACCATATATTTT.

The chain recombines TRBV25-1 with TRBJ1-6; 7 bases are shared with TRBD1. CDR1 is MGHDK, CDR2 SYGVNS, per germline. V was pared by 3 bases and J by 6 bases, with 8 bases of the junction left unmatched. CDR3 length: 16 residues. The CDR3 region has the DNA TGTGCCAGCAGTGAGCGGTCCGGGACAGTTAATTCACCCCTCCACTTT. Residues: CASSERSGTVNSPLHF.

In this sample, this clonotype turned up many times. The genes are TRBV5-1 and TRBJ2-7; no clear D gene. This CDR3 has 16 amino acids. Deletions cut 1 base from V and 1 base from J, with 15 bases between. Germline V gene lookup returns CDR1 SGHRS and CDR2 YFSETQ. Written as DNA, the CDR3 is TGCGCCAGCAGCTTGTCCTCGCCGGCAGCTTCCTACGAGCAGTACTTC. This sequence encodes CASSLSSPAASYEQYF.

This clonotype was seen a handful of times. CDR3 DNA sequence: TGCAGTGCTAGAGAAGGGAAGCCGGGGGAGCAGTACTTC. Amino acids: CSAREGKPGEQYF. The chain combines TRBV20-1 with TRBJ2-7; a weak D match, TRBD2 (5 bases). Germline-derived CDR1 and CDR2 are DFQATT and SNEGSKA (reference sequence). The CDR3 consists of 13 residues. V was cut by 0 bases and J by 7 bases, with 13 bases left in between.

This chain's CDR3 is CSVVSGNTPLHF. The CDR3 coding sequence is TGCAGCGTTGTATCGGGGAACACACCCCTCCACTTT. The J gene is TRBJ1-6, the V gene TRBV29-1; no reliable D call. The V gene's germline CDR1 is SQVTM and CDR2 ANQGSEA. The ends were cut back, 4 bases at V and 11 bases at J, with 12 bases in the middle. This CDR3 contains 12 residues.

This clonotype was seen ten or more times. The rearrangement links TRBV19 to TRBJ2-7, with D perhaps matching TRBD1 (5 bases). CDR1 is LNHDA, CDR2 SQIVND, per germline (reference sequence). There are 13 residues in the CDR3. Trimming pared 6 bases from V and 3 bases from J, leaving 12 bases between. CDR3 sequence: CASSRDPNYEQYF. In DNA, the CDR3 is TGTGCCAGTAGCAGGGATCCCAACTACGAGCAGTACTTC.